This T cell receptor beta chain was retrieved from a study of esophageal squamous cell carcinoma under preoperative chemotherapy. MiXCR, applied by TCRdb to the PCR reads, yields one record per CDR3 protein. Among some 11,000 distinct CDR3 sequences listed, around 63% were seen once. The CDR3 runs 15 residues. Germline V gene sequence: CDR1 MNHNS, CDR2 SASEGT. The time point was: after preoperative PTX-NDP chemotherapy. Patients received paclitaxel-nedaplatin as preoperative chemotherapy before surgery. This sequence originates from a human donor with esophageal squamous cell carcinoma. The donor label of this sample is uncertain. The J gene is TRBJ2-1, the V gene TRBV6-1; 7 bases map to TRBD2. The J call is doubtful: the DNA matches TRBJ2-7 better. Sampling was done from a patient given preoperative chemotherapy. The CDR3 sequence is CASSEEGGSGYEQYF. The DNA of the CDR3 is TGTGCCAGCAGTGAAGAAGGCGGGAGCGGGTACGAGCAGTACTTC.